This TCR beta chain originates from a study of T cell repertoires in cytomegalovirus infection (dated by TCRdb to about 2019). Regarding the study in general: Alongside well-studied HLA-B-restricted epitopes, the peptide stimulations were aimed at recently identified HLA-C-restricted CMV epitopes, whose presentation resists viral immunomodulation. Donor HLA type was relevant to the analysis, because carriage of CMV infection together with the matching HLA type was indicated by public TCR beta signatures.

Worth noting for this clonotype: Its antigen remains unidentified. The input lacks base qualities; no much larger clone sits a single base away.

Explained via the paper, the treatment or condition label denotes: in vitro stimulation with specific CMV peptide epitopes to enrich CMV-specific T cells. TCRdb names Illumina HiSeq 1500 as the instrument used. TCRdb applied fastp at Q25 and MiXCR to the public reads, then kept only in-frame beta chains. Duplicate CDR3 protein sequences are folded into a single record with the most common DNA and genes. For this sample there are roughly 500,000 distinct CDR3 sequences; more than 40% appear just once. About 45% of the sample belongs to the ten largest clones. General conclusions and limits of the study: In both this cohort and an independent cohort of 350 or so donors, the cumulative frequency of public TCR beta family members distinguished carriers of CMV infection plus the relevant HLA type. In the ex vivo response, HLA-C-restricted CMV-specific TCR beta clonotypes were dominant, and in two of eight donors the single most frequent clonotype came from this HLA-C-restricted group.

From V the trimming removes 10 bases and from J it removes 4 bases, while the gene matches leave 10 bases of the junction unaccounted for. CDR1 is given as MDHEN and CDR2 as SYDVKM, both from the germline V gene. Inclusive of the bounding cysteine and phenylalanine, the CDR3 is 15 residues long. The DNA shown is the 45-base CDR3, in frame from base 1. The rearrangement combines TRBV28 with TRBJ2-6; TRBD1 agrees with 7 junctional bases. Material: cultured PBMCs, obtained from culture after CMV antigen stimulation. This clonotype was sampled from a human donor in good health (CMV status not recorded). Some clones in this sample may be carry-over from other donors' samples. The bases are TGTGCCACCGGGGTAGGGGGCACCGGGGCCAACGTCCTGACTTTC. Its product reads: CATGVGGTGANVLTF. Beyond the CDR3, the reference TRBV28 and TRBJ2-6 genes provide the residues; the full variable domain reads: DVKVTQSSRYLVKRTGEKVFLECVQDMDHENMFWYRQDPGLGLRLIYFSYDVKMKEKGDIPEGYSVSREKKERFSLILESASTNQTSMYLCATGVGGTGANVLTFGAGSRLTVL.